A selection of T cell receptor beta chains follows, all from one sample in a study of blood T cell repertoires in COVID-19. This table comes from immunoSEQ multiplex PCR, and its TCRdb copy is limited to in-frame clones, with some not included. The table lists approximately 300,000 clones, about nine tenths of them singletons. Sequenced: PBMCs or T cells enriched from blood (not recorded which). These receptors were taken from a man aged 30-40 years who had recovered from COVID-19. The conserved cysteine and the conserved F or W are not part of the CDR3 here. Rows may omit the clone size; those that give it use once, few, many or a size class.

size	J	V	CDR3
.	TRBJ2-7	TRBV12-2	ASRFIPGGTYEQY
.	TRBJ2-2	TRBV9	ASSVVGGALGTGELF
.	TRBJ2-7	TRBV7-6	ASSPPGLADPTYEQY
.	TRBJ1-3	TRBV19	ASSAWDRVEYGNTIY
.	TRBJ2-2	TRBV19	ASSIVPGGLTGELF
.	TRBJ1-2	TRBV9	ASSPSRNYGYT
few	TRBJ1-2	TRBV7-8	ASSLYVRAGPANYGYT
.	TRBJ1-2	TRBV5-1	ASSLQAEGDGYT
.	TRBJ1-4	TRBV29-1	SVDLAREKLF
.	TRBJ2-4	TRBV19	ASRSAETKNIQY